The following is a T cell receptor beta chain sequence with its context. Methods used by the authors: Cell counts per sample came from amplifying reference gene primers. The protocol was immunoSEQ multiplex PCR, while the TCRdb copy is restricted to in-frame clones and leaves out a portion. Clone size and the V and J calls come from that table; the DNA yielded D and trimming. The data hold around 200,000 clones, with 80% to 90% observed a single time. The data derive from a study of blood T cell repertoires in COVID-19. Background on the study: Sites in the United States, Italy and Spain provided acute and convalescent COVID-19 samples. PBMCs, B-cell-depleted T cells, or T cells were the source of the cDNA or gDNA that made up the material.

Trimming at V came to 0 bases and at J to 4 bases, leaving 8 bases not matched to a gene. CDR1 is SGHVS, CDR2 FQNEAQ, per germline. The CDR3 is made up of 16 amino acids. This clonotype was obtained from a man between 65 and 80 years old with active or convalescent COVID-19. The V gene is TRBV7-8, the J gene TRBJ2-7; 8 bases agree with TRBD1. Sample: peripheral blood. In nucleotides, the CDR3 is TGTGCCAGCAGCTTAGCGGAGCAGGGGGCTAAGTACGAGCAGTACTTC. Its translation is CASSLAEQGAKYEQYF.